The T cell receptor beta chain under discussion was sequenced for a study of CD8 T cells in Susac syndrome. Reverse transcription used roughly 0.45 to 1 ug RNA and random hexamers. TCRdb itself ran the immunoSEQ multiplex PCR reads through MiXCR, one entry per CDR3 protein. The profile shows 150,000 or so distinct CDR3 sequences, roughly 94% of them singletons. Deletions cut 7 bases from V and 2 bases from J, with 14 bases between. CDR3 size: 14 residues. Sequenced input: CD4+ T cells from PBMCs. This receptor was identified in a human donor with multiple sclerosis. The chain links TRBV12-3 or TRBV12-4 to TRBJ2-5; D may be TRBD2 (7 bases). DNA of the CDR3: TGTGCCAGCACCGTCGCGGGGGCACAAGAGACCCAGTACTTC. It yields the protein CASTVAGAQETQYF.